This is a list of T cell receptor beta chains from one sample in a study of cytomegalovirus exposure and HLA in healthy donors. Clones were sequenced by immunoSEQ multiplex PCR, and TCRdb holds only the in-frame ones, with some missing. The profile shows 45,000 to 55,000 clones, roughly 80% of them singletons. Source material: PBMCs. These receptors all stem from a man aged 25-40 years in good health and CMV-seropositive. The CDR3 runs from the conserved cysteine through the conserved F or W. Each record gives: D gene, J gene, clone size, V gene, CDR3 protein, CDR3 DNA. A D gene is named only where the DNA matches it firmly. Not all rows give a size; the values are once, few, many and, for expanded clones, a class.

>TRBD1|TRBJ2-6|few|TRBV7-9
CASSLAPDRAGANVLTF
TGTGCCAGCAGCTTAGCCCCTGACAGGGCTGGGGCCAACGTCCTGACTTTC
>.|TRBJ2-7|.|TRBV30
CAWSTGIYEQYF
TGTGCCTGGAGTACAGGGATCTACGAGCAGTACTTC
>.|TRBJ1-1|few|TRBV6-5
CASSYSLERNTEAFF
TGTGCCAGCAGTTACTCGTTAGAGAGAAACACTGAAGCTTTCTTT
>TRBD2|TRBJ2-3|.|TRBV6-5
CASSYERGATDTQYF
TGTGCCAGCAGTTATGAGCGGGGGGCGACAGATACGCAGTATTTT
>TRBD1|TRBJ1-5|.|TRBV7-6
CASSSGQYQPQHF
TGTGCCAGCAGCTCGGGACAGTATCAGCCCCAGCATTTT
>TRBD1|TRBJ1-6|.|TRBV14
CASSRGDLGNSPLHF
TGTGCCAGCTCCAGGGGGGATTTGGGGAATTCACCCCTCCACTTT
>TRBD1|TRBJ2-7|.|TRBV11-2
CASTRQGGNEQYF
TGTGCCAGCACCCGACAGGGGGGGAACGAGCAGTACTTC
>TRBD2|TRBJ2-2|.|TRBV7-2
CASSSRLAGGQLFF
TGTGCCAGCAGCTCCCGCCTAGCGGGGGGTCAGCTGTTTTTT
>.|TRBJ2-1|.|TRBV19
CASSIFTGVSYNEQFF
TGTGCCAGTAGTATTTTTACCGGGGTTTCCTACAATGAGCAGTTCTTC
>.|TRBJ2-7|.|TRBV27
CASREQASYEQYF
TGTGCCAGCAGGGAACAGGCTTCCTACGAGCAGTACTTC
>TRBD2|TRBJ2-1|few|TRBV4-1
CASSQLAGTYNEQFF
TGCGCCAGCAGCCAGCTAGCGGGGACCTACAATGAGCAGTTCTTC
>TRBD1|TRBJ1-5|.|TRBV7-6
CASSPGTGRGSSNQPQHF
TGTGCCAGCAGTCCCGGGACAGGGCGGGGGTCTAGCAATCAGCCCCAGCATTTT
>.|TRBJ2-7|.|TRBV10-3
CAISESPDYEQYF
TGTGCCATCAGTGAGTCGCCGGACTACGAGCAGTACTTC
>TRBD1|TRBJ2-5|.|TRBV7-2
CASSSRQGAKTQYF
TGTGCCAGCAGCTCGAGACAGGGTGCGAAGACCCAGTACTTC
>TRBD1|TRBJ1-5|.|TRBV29-1
CSFRRTGGNQPQHF
TGCAGCTTTCGAAGGACAGGGGGCAATCAGCCCCAGCATTTT
>TRBD2|TRBJ2-1|.|TRBV7-6
CASSPYPRTSGALVDEQFF
TGTGCCAGCAGCCCATACCCTCGGACTAGCGGGGCCCTTGTGGATGAGCAGTTCTTC
>TRBD2|TRBJ2-1|.|TRBV19
CASGIAGGPGNEQFF
TGTGCCAGTGGAATAGCGGGGGGGCCCGGCAATGAGCAGTTCTTC
>.|TRBJ2-2|.|TRBV7-2
CASSLSLVRVSTGELFF
TGTGCCAGCAGCTTAAGTCTGGTGCGGGTTAGCACCGGGGAGCTGTTTTTT
>TRBD2|TRBJ2-3|.|TRBV11-2
CASSFSGGKYTDTQYF
TGTGCCAGCAGCTTTAGCGGGGGGAAATACACAGATACGCAGTATTTT
>.|TRBJ2-1|.|TRBV7-9
CASISTGYNEQFF
TGTGCCAGCATAAGTACGGGCTACAATGAGCAGTTCTTC
>.|TRBJ2-3|.|TRBV28
CASIPPRTTDTQYF
TGTGCCAGCATCCCGCCCCGCACAACAGATACGCAGTATTTT
>.|TRBJ2-2|.|TRBV7-3
CASAPSGSSSGELFF
TGTGCCAGCGCCCCCTCGGGGAGTTCTTCCGGGGAGCTGTTTTTT
>TRBD1|TRBJ2-2|.|TRBV5-6
CASSLVQGDTGELFF
TGTGCCAGCAGCTTAGTACAGGGGGACACCGGGGAGCTGTTTTTT
>.|TRBJ2-3|.|TRBV5-1
CASGRSTDTQYF
TGCGCCAGCGGCAGGAGCACAGATACGCAGTATTTT
>TRBD1|TRBJ1-1|.|TRBV10-3
CAISLDRAEGEAFF
TGTGCCATCAGCCTCGACAGGGCGGAGGGTGAAGCTTTCTTT
>.|TRBJ1-3|.|TRBV5-1
CASSPEVSGNTIYF
TGCGCCAGCAGCCCGGAGGTCTCTGGAAACACCATATATTTT
>.|TRBJ2-1|.|TRBV2
CASRGAGPRFDEQFF
TGTGCCAGCAGGGGGGCCGGCCCGCGGTTCGATGAGCAGTTCTTC
>TRBD2|TRBJ2-7|few|TRBV2
CASSEGASGGEYEQYF
TGTGCCAGCAGTGAAGGGGCTAGCGGGGGAGAGTACGAGCAGTACTTC
>TRBD1|TRBJ1-5|.|TRBV19
CASTTGQGSNQPQHF
TGTGCCAGTACTACCGGACAGGGTAGCAATCAGCCCCAGCATTTT
>.|TRBJ1-2|.|TRBV28
CASSLATGRTGYTF
TGTGCCAGCAGTTTAGCGACAGGACGGACGGGCTACACCTTC
>.|TRBJ2-3|.|TRBV5-1
CASSPTSGLGDTQYF
TGCGCCAGCAGCCCAACGAGCGGATTGGGAGATACGCAGTATTTT
>.|TRBJ1-2|.|TRBV6-1
CASSNSPRGYTF
TGTGCCAGCAGTAACTCACCCCGGGGCTACACCTTC
>.|TRBJ2-3|once|TRBV10-3
CAIGQGPTDTQYF
TGTGCCATCGGTCAGGGTCCCACAGATACGCAGTATTTT
>TRBD1|TRBJ1-6|.|TRBV30
CAWTGTGVASPLHF
TGTGCCTGGACCGGGACAGGGGTGGCTTCACCCCTCCACTTT
>.|TRBJ1-1|.|TRBV19
CASSNPTRGMTEAFF
TGTGCCAGTAGTAACCCGACAAGGGGGATGACTGAAGCTTTCTTT
>TRBD2|TRBJ2-7|.|TRBV7-2
CASSLARAGESSYEQYF
TGTGCCAGCAGCTTAGCTCGTGCGGGGGAGAGCTCCTACGAGCAGTACTTC
>.|TRBJ2-2|.|TRBV7-6
CASSTGGGNTGELFF
TGTGCCAGCAGCACGGGGGGCGGGAACACCGGGGAGCTGTTTTTT
>TRBD1|TRBJ2-7|.|TRBV6-6
CASSYFGQGAYEQYF
TGTGCCAGCAGTTACTTTGGACAGGGGGCCTACGAGCAGTACTTC
>.|TRBJ1-5|.|TRBV5-1
CASSLTGTDNQPQHF
TGCGCCAGCAGCTTGACCGGGACTGATAATCAGCCCCAGCATTTT
>TRBD1|TRBJ1-1|few|TRBV28
CASSRLTGIYTEAFF
TGTGCCAGCAGCCGGCTGACAGGGATCTACACTGAAGCTTTCTTT
>.|TRBJ2-3|few|TRBV5-4
CASSLRESDTQYF
TGTGCCAGCAGCTTGAGAGAATCAGATACGCAGTATTTT
>.|TRBJ2-2|.|TRBV28
CASSVRGTGELFF
TGTGCCAGCAGTGTCAGGGGAACCGGGGAGCTGTTTTTT